This T cell receptor beta chain emerged from a study of T cell responses to AZD1222 COVID-19 vaccine. Generated by immunoSEQ multiplex PCR, the TCRdb table keeps only in-frame clones and is missing some. The sample consists of about 130,000 clones, more than 85% of them appearing once. This CDR3 is built from 11 residues. Germline-derived CDR1 and CDR2 are SNHLY and FYNNEI. V was clipped by 6 bases and J by 6 bases, with 5 bases between them. General study points: With dominance at 160-218 and 743-854, vaccine-associated CD4 TCRs spanned spike.

Turning to this clone: What it recognizes is unknown.

This chain links TRBV2 with TRBJ1-4; D call uncertain. This specimen consisted of peripheral blood, obtained on day 0 of AZD1222 vaccination. This clonotype was obtained from an adult in good health. The CDR3 bases are TGTGCCAGCAGCCAATATGAAAAACTGTTTTTT. Protein product: CASSQYEKLFF.